Here is one T cell receptor beta chain with its context. What it binds is unknown. Deletions cut 5 bases from V and 3 bases from J, with 11 bases between. This CDR3 region has 13 residues. Germline loops: CDR1 SEHNR, CDR2 FQNEAQ (reference sequence). This record belongs to a study of CD8 T cells in ankylosing spondylitis. Quantitative 5'-RACE with molecular barcodes produced the TCR beta libraries. In TCRdb, the 5' RACE reads were re-called with MiXCR into one record per CDR3 protein. The profile shows tens of thousands of distinct CDR3 sequences, approximately 5.3% of them singletons. Study observations and caveats: Disease-linked clones proved CD8+ and comparatively uncommon in peripheral blood. Reports of some motif variants in reactive arthritis synovial fluid and blood predate this one. Reportedly, disease-linked clones are significantly enriched in ankylosing spondylitis patients' matched synovial fluid.

The sequencing input was blood, either unsorted or a sorted T cell fraction (not recorded which). The source of this sequence is a male donor with ankylosing spondylitis or in good health (not recorded which). The rearrangement links TRBV7-9 to TRBJ2-7; D uncertain. The CDR3 region is CASSPLLIYEQYF. The CDR3 DNA reads as TGTGCCAGCAGCCCCCTTCTCATCTACGAGCAGTACTTC. Looking up the rest from reference TRBV7-9 and TRBJ2-7 gives the full variable domain: DTGVSQNPRHKITKRGQNVTFRCDPISEHNRLYWYRQTLGQGPEFLTYFQNEAQLEKSRLLSDRFSAERPKGSFSTLEIQRTEQGDSAMYLCASSPLLIYEQYFGPGTRLTVT.